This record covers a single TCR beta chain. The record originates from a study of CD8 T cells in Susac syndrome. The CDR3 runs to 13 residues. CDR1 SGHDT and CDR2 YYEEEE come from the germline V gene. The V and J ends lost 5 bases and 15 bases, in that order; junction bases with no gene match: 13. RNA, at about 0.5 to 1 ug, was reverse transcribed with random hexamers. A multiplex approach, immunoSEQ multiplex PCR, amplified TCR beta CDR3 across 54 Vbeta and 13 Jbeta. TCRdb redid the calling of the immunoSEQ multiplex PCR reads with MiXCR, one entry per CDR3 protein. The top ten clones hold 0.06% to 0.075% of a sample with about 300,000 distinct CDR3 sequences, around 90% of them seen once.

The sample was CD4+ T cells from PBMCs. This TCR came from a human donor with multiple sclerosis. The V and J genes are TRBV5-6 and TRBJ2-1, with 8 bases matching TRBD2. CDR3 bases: TGTGCCAGCAGTCGTCGGGCGGGAGGATGGAGGTTCTTC. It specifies CASSRRAGGWRFF.